The rows below give T cell receptor beta chains drawn from one sample of a study of Ad26.COV2.S vaccination and SARS-CoV-2 variants. Assay used: immunoSEQ multiplex PCR; TCRdb lists only in-frame clones, some missing. The sample has tens of thousands of clones, around 82% seen once; the top ten hold approximately 16%. Sequencing was performed on peripheral blood, taken after recovery from COVID-19. Source of these receptors: a human donor who had recovered from COVID-19. The CDR3 runs from the conserved cysteine through the conserved F or W. The D gene is left open where the match is weak. The listing skips clone size in some rows; elsewhere it reads once, few, many or a size class.

j_call: TRBJ1-1; d_call: TRBD1; v_call: TRBV7-6; clone_size: -; cdr3_nt: TGTGCCAGCAGTTCCAGGACAGGGATAATGAACACTGAAGCTTTCTTT; cdr3_aa: CASSSRTGIMNTEAFF
j_call: TRBJ2-7; d_call: -; v_call: TRBV6-6; clone_size: once; cdr3_nt: TGTGCCAGCAGTTACTCTGGCAACTCCTACGAGCAGTACTTC; cdr3_aa: CASSYSGNSYEQYF
j_call: TRBJ1-2; d_call: -; v_call: TRBV19; clone_size: once; cdr3_nt: TGTGCCAGTAGGGGCCGGGGACAAGGAGGTCTGGGAGGCTATGGCTACACCTTC; cdr3_aa: CASRGRGQGGLGGYGYTF
j_call: TRBJ2-1; d_call: -; v_call: TRBV6-5; clone_size: -; cdr3_nt: TGTGCCAGCAGTTACTCGTCGGCAGGGATAGGCAATGAGCAGTTCTTC; cdr3_aa: CASSYSSAGIGNEQFF
j_call: TRBJ1-2; d_call: TRBD1; v_call: TRBV6-6; clone_size: -; cdr3_nt: TGTGCCAGCAGTTACTTGGGACAGGGGGCGAGCTATGGCTACACCTTC; cdr3_aa: CASSYLGQGASYGYTF
j_call: TRBJ2-1; d_call: TRBD1; v_call: TRBV18; clone_size: -; cdr3_nt: TGTGCCAGCTCACCCAGACAGGGGAAATCCTACAATGAGCAGTTCTTC; cdr3_aa: CASSPRQGKSYNEQFF
j_call: TRBJ1-2; d_call: -; v_call: TRBV6-6; clone_size: -; cdr3_nt: TGTGCCAGCACGGGTGGTCCTGGTTACGGCTACACCTTC; cdr3_aa: CASTGGPGYGYTF
j_call: TRBJ1-1; d_call: -; v_call: TRBV7-2; clone_size: -; cdr3_nt: TGTGCCAGCAGCCCGGGGGGCCTGCACACTGAAGCTTTCTTT; cdr3_aa: CASSPGGLHTEAFF
j_call: TRBJ1-5; d_call: TRBD1; v_call: TRBV5-4; clone_size: once; cdr3_nt: TGTGCCAGCAGCTCTGGGGGACAGGGGATCAATCAGCCCCAGCATTTT; cdr3_aa: CASSSGGQGINQPQHF
j_call: TRBJ2-5; d_call: TRBD2; v_call: TRBV7-6; clone_size: -; cdr3_nt: TGTGCCAGCAGTGACGGGGCGGCGGGAGGGCAAGAGACCCAGTACTTC; cdr3_aa: CASSDGAAGGQETQYF
j_call: TRBJ1-5; d_call: -; v_call: TRBV7-2; clone_size: medium-sized; cdr3_nt: TGTGCCAGCAGCTGGCAGGGCTCCAATCAGCCCCAGCATTTT; cdr3_aa: CASSWQGSNQPQHF
j_call: TRBJ2-2; d_call: -; v_call: TRBV27; clone_size: -; cdr3_nt: TGTGCCAGTTACCGGACGGGCACCGGGGAGCTGTTTTTT; cdr3_aa: CASYRTGTGELFF
j_call: TRBJ2-7; d_call: TRBD2; v_call: TRBV28; clone_size: once; cdr3_nt: TGTGCCAGCAGTTTGACTAGCGGGTGGGACTACGAGCAGTACTTC; cdr3_aa: CASSLTSGWDYEQYF
j_call: TRBJ2-5; d_call: -; v_call: TRBV12-3/TRBV12-4; clone_size: few; cdr3_nt: TGTGCCAGTTCTACTGCAGGGACGGAGACCCAGTACTTC; cdr3_aa: CASSTAGTETQYF
j_call: TRBJ2-7; d_call: -; v_call: TRBV28; clone_size: -; cdr3_nt: TGTGCCAGCAGTTTAGGGGTCCCCCTCGAGCAGTACTTC; cdr3_aa: CASSLGVPLEQYF
j_call: TRBJ1-1; d_call: -; v_call: TRBV7-2; clone_size: -; cdr3_nt: TGTGCCAGCAGCTCGCAAGGGAGGAGCACTGAAGCTTTCTTT; cdr3_aa: CASSSQGRSTEAFF
j_call: TRBJ2-7; d_call: -; v_call: TRBV18; clone_size: many; cdr3_nt: TGTGCCAGCTCACCCGGACTGATCTACGAGCAGTACTTC; cdr3_aa: CASSPGLIYEQYF
j_call: TRBJ2-7; d_call: TRBD2; v_call: TRBV7-8; clone_size: few; cdr3_nt: TGTGCCAGCAGCGCCCCCGGAGCGGGGTCCTCCTACGAGCAGTACTTC; cdr3_aa: CASSAPGAGSSYEQYF
j_call: TRBJ1-1; d_call: TRBD1; v_call: TRBV29-1; clone_size: once; cdr3_nt: TGCAGCGTGAGACAGGGGAACACTGAAGCTTTCTTT; cdr3_aa: CSVRQGNTEAFF
j_call: TRBJ2-2; d_call: TRBD2; v_call: TRBV27; clone_size: -; cdr3_nt: TGTGCCAGCCGATCACCGGGACTAGCGATCGGGGAGCTGTTTTTT; cdr3_aa: CASRSPGLAIGELFF